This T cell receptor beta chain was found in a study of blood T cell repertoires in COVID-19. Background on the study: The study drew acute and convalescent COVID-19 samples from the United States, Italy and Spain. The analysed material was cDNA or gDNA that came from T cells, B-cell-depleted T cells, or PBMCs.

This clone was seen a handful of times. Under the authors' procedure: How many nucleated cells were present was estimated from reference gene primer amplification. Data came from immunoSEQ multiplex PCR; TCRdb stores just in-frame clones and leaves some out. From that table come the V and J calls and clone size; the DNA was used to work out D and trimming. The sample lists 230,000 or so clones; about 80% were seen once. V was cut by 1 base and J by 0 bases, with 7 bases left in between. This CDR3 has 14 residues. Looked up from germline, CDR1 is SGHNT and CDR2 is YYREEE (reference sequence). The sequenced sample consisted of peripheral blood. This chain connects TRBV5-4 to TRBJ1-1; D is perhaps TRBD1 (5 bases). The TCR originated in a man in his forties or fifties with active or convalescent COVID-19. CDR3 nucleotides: TGTGCCAGCAGCTTGAAGGGGTTGAACACTGAAGCTTTCTTT. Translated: CASSLKGLNTEAFF.